The entry below describes one T cell receptor beta chain. This sample was included in a study of T cell changes during pregnancy in multiple sclerosis. TCRdb's table, derived via immunoSEQ multiplex PCR, lists solely in-frame clones and lacks some. The repertoire consists of fewer than 75,000 clones, with 75% to 95% occurring once and the leading ten covering 3% to 4%. The TCR originated in a female donor in good health, enrolled as a control in a pregnancy study. This sample comprised peripheral blood, obtained after pregnancy.

For the CDR3, the DNA is TGTGCCATCAGGGAGAGGACCGGGACATACAACACTGAAGCTTTCTTT. It specifies CAIRERTGTYNTEAFF. The gene calls are TRBV10-3 and TRBJ1-1; TRBD1 is a possible D gene (6 bases). Germline loops: CDR1 ENHRY, CDR2 SYGVKD. The V end was cut by 6 bases, the J end by 2 bases, with 19 bases between. This CDR3 is 16 amino acids long.